This TCR beta chain was found in a study of quantifying T cell responses using KT2 cells. Overall study: cDNA was made from DNase-treated RNA using alpha and beta constant primers. The second PCR was a qPCR stopped at a predetermined fluorescence threshold.

Each cDNA got a UMI-containing oligo ligated at its 3' end. First-round PCR used three to five cycles and beta primers RC1.1 and RC1.2 covering TRBC1 and TRBC2. From the UMI-ligation and nested PCR reads, TCRdb called clonotypes with MiXCR, one entry per CDR3 protein. This sample has tens of thousands of distinct CDR3 sequences; more than 7% occur once, and the top ten carry less than 20%. This clonotype showed up just a few times. Per the germline V gene, CDR1 is SGHDT and CDR2 is YYEEEE. CDR3 length: 15 residues. Trimming took 4 bases from V and 3 from J; bases not matched to a gene: 4. Source material: PBMCs spiked with cells of the T cell clone KT2. The receptor comes from a human donor. The chain uses TRBV5-6 and TRBJ2-3, with 11 nucleotides matching TRBD2. DNA for the CDR3: TGTGCCAGCAGCCCAACTAGCGGGAGTACAGATACGCAGTATTTT. Protein sequence: CASSPTSGSTDTQYF.